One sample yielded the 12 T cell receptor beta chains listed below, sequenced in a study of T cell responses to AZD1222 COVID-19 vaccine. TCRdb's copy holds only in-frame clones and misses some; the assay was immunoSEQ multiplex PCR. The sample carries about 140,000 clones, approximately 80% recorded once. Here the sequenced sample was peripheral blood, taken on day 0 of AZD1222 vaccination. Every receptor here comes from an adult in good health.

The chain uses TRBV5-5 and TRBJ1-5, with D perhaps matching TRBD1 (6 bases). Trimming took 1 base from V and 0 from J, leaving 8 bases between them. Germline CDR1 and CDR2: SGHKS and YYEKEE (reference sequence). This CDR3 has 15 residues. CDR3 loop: CASSLQGYSNQPQHF. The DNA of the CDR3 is TGTGCCAGCAGCTTGCAGGGGTATAGCAATCAGCCCCAGCATTTT.

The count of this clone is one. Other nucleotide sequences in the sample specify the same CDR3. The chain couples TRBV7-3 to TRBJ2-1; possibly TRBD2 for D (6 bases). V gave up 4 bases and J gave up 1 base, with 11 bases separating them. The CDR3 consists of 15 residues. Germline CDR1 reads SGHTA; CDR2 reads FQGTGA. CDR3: CASSSLAASYNEQFF. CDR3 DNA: TGTGCCAGCAGCTCTTTAGCGGCTTCCTACAATGAGCAGTTCTTC.

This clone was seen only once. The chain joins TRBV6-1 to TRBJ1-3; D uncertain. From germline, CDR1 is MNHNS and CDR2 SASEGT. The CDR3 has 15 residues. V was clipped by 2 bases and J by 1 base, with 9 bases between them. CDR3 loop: CASSERLTSGNTIYF. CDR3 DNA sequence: TGTGCCAGCAGTGAACGACTCACGTCTGGAAACACCATATATTTT.

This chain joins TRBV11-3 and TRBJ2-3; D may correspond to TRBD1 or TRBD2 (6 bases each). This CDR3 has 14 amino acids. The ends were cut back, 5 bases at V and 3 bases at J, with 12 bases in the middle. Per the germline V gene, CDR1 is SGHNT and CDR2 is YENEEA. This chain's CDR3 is CASSQGGLTDTQYF. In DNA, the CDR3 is TGTGCCAGCAGCCAAGGGGGGCTTACAGATACGCAGTATTTT.

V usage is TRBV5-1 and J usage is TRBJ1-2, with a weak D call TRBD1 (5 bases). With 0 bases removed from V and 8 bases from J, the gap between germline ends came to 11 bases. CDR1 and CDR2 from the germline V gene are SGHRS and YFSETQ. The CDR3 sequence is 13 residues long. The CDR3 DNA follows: TGCGCCAGCAGCTTGGTCCTCCGGGACGGCTACACCTTC. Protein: CASSLVLRDGYTF. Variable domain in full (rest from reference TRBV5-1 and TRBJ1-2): KAGVTQTPRYLIKTRGQQVTLSCSPISGHRSVSWYQQTPGQGLQFLFEYFSETQRNKGNFPGRFSGRQFSNSRSEMNVSTLELGDSALYLCASSLVLRDGYTFGSGTRLTVV.

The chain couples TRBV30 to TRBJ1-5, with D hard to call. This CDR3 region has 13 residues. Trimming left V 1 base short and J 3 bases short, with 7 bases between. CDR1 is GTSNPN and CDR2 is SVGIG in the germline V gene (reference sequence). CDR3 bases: TGTGCCTGGAGTGAAGGAGTCAATCAGCCCCAGCATTTT. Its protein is CAWSEGVNQPQHF.

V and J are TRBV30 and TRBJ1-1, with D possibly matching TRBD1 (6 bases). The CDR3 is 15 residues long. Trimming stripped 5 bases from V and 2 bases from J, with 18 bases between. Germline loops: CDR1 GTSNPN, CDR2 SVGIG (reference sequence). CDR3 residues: CAWLRLGGGNTEAFF. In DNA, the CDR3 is TGTGCCTGGCTTAGGCTAGGGGGGGGTAACACTGAAGCTTTCTTT.

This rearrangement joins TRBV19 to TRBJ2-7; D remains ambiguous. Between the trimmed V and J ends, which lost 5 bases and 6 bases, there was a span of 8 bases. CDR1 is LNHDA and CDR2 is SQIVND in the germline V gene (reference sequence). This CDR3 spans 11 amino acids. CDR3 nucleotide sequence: TGTGCCAGTAGTGCCTTAGGCGAGCAGTACTTC. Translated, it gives CASSALGEQYF.

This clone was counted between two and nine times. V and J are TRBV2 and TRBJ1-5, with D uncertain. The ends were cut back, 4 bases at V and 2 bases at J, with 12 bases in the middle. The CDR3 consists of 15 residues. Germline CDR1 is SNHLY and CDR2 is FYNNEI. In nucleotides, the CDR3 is TGTGCCAGCAGTGCGGTGGGCTGGGGCAATCAGCCCCAGCATTTT. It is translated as CASSAVGWGNQPQHF.

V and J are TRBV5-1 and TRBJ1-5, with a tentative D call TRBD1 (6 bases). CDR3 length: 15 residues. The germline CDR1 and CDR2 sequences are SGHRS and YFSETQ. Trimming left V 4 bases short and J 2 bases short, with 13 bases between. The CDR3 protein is CASSPLDSRNQPQHF. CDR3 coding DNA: TGCGCCAGCAGCCCCCTGGACAGCCGCAATCAGCCCCAGCATTTT.

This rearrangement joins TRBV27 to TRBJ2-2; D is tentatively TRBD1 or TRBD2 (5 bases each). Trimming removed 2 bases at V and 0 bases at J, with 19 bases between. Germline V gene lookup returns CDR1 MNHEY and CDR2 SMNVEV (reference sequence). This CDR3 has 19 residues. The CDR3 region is CASSLRSFGDRTNTGELFF. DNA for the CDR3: TGTGCCAGCAGTTTACGGTCCTTTGGGGACCGCACGAACACCGGGGAGCTGTTTTTT.

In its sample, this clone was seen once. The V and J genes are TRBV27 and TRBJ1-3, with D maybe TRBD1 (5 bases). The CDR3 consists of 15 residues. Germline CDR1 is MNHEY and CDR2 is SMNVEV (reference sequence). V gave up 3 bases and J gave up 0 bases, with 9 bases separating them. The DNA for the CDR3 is TGTGCCAGCAGTTTCGCAGGGATCTCTGGAAACACCATATATTTT. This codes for CASSFAGISGNTIYF.